This T cell receptor beta chain was sequenced for a study of shared clonotypes between healthy human individuals. Study results and limitations: The sampled material consisted only of blood, and tissue repertoires are likely to differ. Clonotypes that were shared across a handful of donors made up around 5% of naive CD4 clonotypes.

Original processing methods: From ImmunoSEQ came sequences covering only the junction and carrying no quality scores, so filtering differed. TCRdb keeps only in-frame clones here, not all; method: immunoSEQ multiplex PCR. V and J calls and clone size are those listed in that table; D and trimming were worked out from the DNA. The sample shows more than 1.2 million clones, around 98.5% of them seen only once. The V gene lost 0 bases and the J gene lost 3 bases, with 6 bases spanning the gap. Per the germline V gene, CDR1 is SGHRS and CDR2 is YFSETQ. The CDR3 is made up of 13 amino acids. This clone came up once. Antigen: not known. Other nucleotide sequences from this sample produce the same CDR3.

The sequenced sample consisted of naive CD4+ T cells sorted from blood. This sample's subset: CD45RA+ positively selected. The rearrangement links TRBV5-1 to TRBJ2-5; no clear D gene. This sequence was found in a man aged 25 to 40 in good health. CDR3 sequence: CASSLVVEETQYF. The CDR3 region has the DNA TGCGCCAGCAGCTTGGTTGTCGAAGAGACCCAGTACTTC.